This T cell receptor beta chain appears in the sequencing data of a study of identical twins. The CDR3 is 17 residues long. The V and J ends lost 3 bases and 8 bases, in that order; junction bases with no gene match: 11. In germline, CDR1 is LNHNV, CDR2 YYDKDF (reference sequence). TCRdb re-derived calls from the 5' RACE reads in MiXCR, one entry per CDR3 protein. The data show roughly 490,000 distinct CDR3 sequences, with around 15% seen just once and approximately 0.98% held by the top ten. Another study also made use of these data, one on yellow fever vaccine responses in identical twins.

The V gene is TRBV15, the J gene TRBJ2-1, with TRBD2 matching 12 bases. What was sequenced was CD4+ T cells sorted from blood. The receptor was isolated from a woman aged 18 to 35 in good health. CDR3 region: CATSRKLGLAGSDEQFF. The CDR3 bases are TGTGCCACCAGCAGGAAACTCGGACTAGCGGGGAGCGATGAGCAGTTCTTC.